These 5 T cell receptor beta chains were sequenced from one sample in a study of T-cell memory formation after mild COVID-19 (dated by TCRdb to the early 2020s). The method behind the library was 5' RACE. Sequencing used an Illumina NovaSeq 6000. TCRdb ran its own pipeline on the public reads, namely fastp trimming at Q25 and MiXCR clone calling, and kept in-frame beta chains. Rows with one shared CDR3 protein collapse into an entry with the most common genes and DNA. The sample table holds 300,000 to 400,000 distinct CDR3 sequences, of which 12% to 15% were seen once. Clones ranked in the top ten supply approximately 21% of the sample. The sequenced sample consisted of PBMCs or a T cell subset sorted from them (not recorded which). All receptors derive from a man younger than 35 who had mild COVID-19 (a few samples of this study predate the infection). The sample titles of this study are shuffled in the database, so cell type and time point are left out; the donor was told from shared clones.

A few counts support this clonotype. The V call is TRBV3-1, the J call TRBJ2-7, with D possibly matching TRBD2 (5 bases). CDR3 length equals 11 residues. V was trimmed by 1 base and J by 9 bases, leaving 7 bases between them. The germline V gene encodes CDR1 LGHDT and CDR2 YNNKEL (reference sequence). CDR3 sequence reads: CASSQGRGQYF. As DNA, the CDR3 is TGTGCCAGCAGCCAAGGCCGGGGGCAGTACTTC.

This sequence joins TRBV30 and TRBJ1-5, with unresolved D. Trimming pared 0 bases from V and 5 bases from J, leaving 8 bases between. The CDR3 contains 13 residues. Germline V gene sequence: CDR1 GTSNPN, CDR2 SVGIG (reference sequence). The CDR3 reads CAWSVRPDQPQHF. Here the CDR3 DNA reads TGTGCCTGGAGTGTCAGACCGGATCAGCCCCAGCATTTT.

This clonotype has ten or more counts. The genes are TRBV5-1 and TRBJ2-1; 10 nucleotides agree with TRBD1. CDR3 length equals 15 residues. V lost 2 bases and J lost 6; bases outside the gene matches: 5. CDR1 SGHRS and CDR2 YFSETQ come from the germline V gene. CDR3 coding DNA: TGCGCCAGCAGCTTCGGGACAGGGGCGGGCAATGAGCAGTTCTTC. Its protein is CASSFGTGAGNEQFF.

This clonotype has a handful of counts. The J gene is TRBJ2-1, the V gene TRBV5-4, with 11 bases fitting TRBD2. Per the germline V gene, CDR1 is SGHNT and CDR2 is YYREEE (reference sequence). The CDR3 has 15 residues. J lost 10 bases, V lost 2 bases, and 8 bases had no gene match. The CDR3 reads CASSLPGLAVGEQFF. The CDR3 coding sequence is TGTGCCAGCAGCTTACCGGGACTAGCGGTGGGAGAGCAGTTCTTC. Using reference TRBV5-4 and TRBJ2-1 for the parts outside the CDR3, the full variable domain is ETGVTQSPTHLIKTRGQQVTLRCSSQSGHNTVSWYQQALGQGPQFIFQYYREEENGRGNFPPRFSGLQFPNYSSELNVNALELDDSALYLCASSLPGLAVGEQFFGPGTRLTVL.

The rearrangement links TRBV12-3 or TRBV12-4 to TRBJ1-4; the D gene is possibly TRBD1 (6 bases). The CDR3 runs 14 residues. V lost 6 bases, J lost 4 bases, and 12 bases lay in between. This CDR3 is CASSLGAVNEKLFF. The CDR3 nucleotides read TGTGCCAGCAGCTTGGGGGCAGTTAATGAAAAACTGTTTTTT.